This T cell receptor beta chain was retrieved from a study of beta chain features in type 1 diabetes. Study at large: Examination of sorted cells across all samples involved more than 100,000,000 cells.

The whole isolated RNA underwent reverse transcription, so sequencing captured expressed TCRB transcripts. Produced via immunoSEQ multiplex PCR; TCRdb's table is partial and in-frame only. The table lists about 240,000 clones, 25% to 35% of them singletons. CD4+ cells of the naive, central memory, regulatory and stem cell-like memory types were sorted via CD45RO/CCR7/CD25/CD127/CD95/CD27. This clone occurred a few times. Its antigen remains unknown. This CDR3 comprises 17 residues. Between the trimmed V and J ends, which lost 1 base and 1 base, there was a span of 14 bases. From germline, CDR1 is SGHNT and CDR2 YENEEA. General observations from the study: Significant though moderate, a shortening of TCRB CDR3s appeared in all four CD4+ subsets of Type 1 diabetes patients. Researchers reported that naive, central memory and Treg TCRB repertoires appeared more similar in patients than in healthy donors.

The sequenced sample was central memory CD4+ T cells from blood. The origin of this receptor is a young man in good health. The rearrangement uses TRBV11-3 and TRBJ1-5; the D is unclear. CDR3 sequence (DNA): TGTGCCAGCAGCTTAGTCGAAGGAATTGGAAGCAATCAGCCCCAGCATTTT. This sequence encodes CASSLVEGIGSNQPQHF. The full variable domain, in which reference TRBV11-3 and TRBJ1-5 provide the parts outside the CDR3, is EAGVVQSPRYKIIEKKQPVAFWCNPISGHNTLYWYLQNLGQGPELLIRYENEEAVDDSQLPKDRFSAERLKGVDSTLKIQPAELGDSAVYLCASSLVEGIGSNQPQHFGDGTRLSIL.